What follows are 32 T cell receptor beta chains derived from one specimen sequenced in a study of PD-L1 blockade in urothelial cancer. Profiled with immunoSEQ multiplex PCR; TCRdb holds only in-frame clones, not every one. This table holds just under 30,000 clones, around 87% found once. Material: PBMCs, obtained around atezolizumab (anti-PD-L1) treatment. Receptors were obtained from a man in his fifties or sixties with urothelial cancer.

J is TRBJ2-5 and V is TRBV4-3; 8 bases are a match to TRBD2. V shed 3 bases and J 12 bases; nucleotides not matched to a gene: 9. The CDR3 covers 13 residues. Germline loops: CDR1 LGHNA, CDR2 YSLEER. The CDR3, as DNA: TGCGCCAGCAGCCAGACCCCCGGGACTAGGAAGTACTTC. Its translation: CASSQTPGTRKYF.

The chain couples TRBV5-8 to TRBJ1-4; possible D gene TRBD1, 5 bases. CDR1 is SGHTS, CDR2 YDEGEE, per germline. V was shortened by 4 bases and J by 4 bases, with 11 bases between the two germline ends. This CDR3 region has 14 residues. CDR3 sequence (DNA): TGTGCCAGCAGCCAGGGACTGGATAATGAAAAACTGTTTTTT. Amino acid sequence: CASSQGLDNEKLFF.

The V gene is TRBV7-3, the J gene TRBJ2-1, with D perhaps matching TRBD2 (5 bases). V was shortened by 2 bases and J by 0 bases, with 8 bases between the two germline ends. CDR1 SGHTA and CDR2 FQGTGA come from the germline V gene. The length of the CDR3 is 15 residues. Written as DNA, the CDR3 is TGTGCCAGCAGCTTACCGGGGAGCTCCTACAATGAGCAGTTCTTC. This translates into CASSLPGSSYNEQFF.

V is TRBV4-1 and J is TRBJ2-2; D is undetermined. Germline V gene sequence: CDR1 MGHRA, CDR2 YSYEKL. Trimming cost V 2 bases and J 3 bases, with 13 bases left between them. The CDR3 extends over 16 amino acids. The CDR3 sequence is CASSQSSALYTGELFF. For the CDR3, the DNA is TGCGCCAGCAGCCAATCCAGCGCCTTGTACACCGGGGAGCTGTTTTTT.

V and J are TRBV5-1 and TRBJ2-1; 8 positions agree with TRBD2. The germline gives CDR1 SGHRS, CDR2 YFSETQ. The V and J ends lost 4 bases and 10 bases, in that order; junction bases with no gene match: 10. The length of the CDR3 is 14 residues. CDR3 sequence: CASSTGGGRVEQFF. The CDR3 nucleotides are TGCGCCAGCAGCACGGGGGGGGGACGGGTAGAGCAGTTCTTC.

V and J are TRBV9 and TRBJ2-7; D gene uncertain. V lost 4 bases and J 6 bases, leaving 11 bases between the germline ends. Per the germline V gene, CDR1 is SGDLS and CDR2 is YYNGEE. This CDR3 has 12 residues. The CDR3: CASSTQPSEQYF. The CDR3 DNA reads TGTGCCAGCAGCACCCAACCTAGCGAGCAGTACTTC.

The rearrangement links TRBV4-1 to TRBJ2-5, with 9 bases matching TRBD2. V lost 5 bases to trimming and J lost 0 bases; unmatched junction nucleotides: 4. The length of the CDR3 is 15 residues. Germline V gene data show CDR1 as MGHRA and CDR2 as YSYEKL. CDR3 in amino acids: CASSARLADQETQYF. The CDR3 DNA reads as TGCGCCAGCAGCGCGAGACTAGCGGACCAAGAGACCCAGTACTTC.

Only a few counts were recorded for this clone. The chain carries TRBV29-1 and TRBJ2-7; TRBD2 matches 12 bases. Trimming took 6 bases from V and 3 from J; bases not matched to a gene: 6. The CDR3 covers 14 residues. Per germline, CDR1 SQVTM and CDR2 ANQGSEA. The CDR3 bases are TGCAGCGTGGGGGGACTAGCGGGCCACTACGAGCAGTACTTC. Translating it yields CSVGGLAGHYEQYF.

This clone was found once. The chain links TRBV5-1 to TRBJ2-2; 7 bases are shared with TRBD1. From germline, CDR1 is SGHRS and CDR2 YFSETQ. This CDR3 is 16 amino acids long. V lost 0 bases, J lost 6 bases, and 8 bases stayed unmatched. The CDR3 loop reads CASSLDRGKRSGELFF. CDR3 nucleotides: TGCGCCAGCAGCTTGGACAGGGGAAAGCGGTCCGGGGAGCTGTTTTTT.

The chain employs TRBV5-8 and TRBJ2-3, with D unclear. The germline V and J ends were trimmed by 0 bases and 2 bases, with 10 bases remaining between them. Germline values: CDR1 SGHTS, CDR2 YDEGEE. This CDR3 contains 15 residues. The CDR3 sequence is CASSLVVADTDTQYF. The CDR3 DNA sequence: TGTGCCAGCAGCTTGGTAGTGGCGGACACAGATACGCAGTATTTT.

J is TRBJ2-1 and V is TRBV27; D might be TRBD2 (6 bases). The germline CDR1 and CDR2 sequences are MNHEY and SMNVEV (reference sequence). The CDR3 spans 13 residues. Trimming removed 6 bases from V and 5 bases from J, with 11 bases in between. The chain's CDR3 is CASRSGLNNEQFF. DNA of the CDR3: TGTGCCAGCAGATCCGGACTAAACAATGAGCAGTTCTTC.

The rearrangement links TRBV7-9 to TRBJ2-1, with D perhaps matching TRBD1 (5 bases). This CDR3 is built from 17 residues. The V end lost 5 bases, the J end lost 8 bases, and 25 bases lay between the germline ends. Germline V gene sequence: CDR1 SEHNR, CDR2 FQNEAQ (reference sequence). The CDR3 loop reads CASSHRGASGNFDEQFF. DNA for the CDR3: TGTGCCAGCAGCCACCGTGGGGCTAGTGGAAACTTCGATGAGCAGTTCTTC.

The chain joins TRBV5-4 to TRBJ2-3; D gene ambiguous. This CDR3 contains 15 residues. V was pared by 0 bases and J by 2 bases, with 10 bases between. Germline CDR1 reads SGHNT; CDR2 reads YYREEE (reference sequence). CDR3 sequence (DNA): TGTGCCAGCAGCTTGGGAATAGCCAACACAGATACGCAGTATTTT. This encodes CASSLGIANTDTQYF.

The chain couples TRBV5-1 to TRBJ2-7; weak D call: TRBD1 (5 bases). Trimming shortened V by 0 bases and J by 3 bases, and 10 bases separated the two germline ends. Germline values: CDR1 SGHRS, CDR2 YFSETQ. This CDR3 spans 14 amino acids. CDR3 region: CASSLADSLYEQYF. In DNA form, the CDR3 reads TGCGCCAGCAGCTTGGCCGACAGCCTCTACGAGCAGTACTTC. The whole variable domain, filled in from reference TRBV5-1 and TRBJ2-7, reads KAGVTQTPRYLIKTRGQQVTLSCSPISGHRSVSWYQQTPGQGLQFLFEYFSETQRNKGNFPGRFSGRQFSNSRSEMNVSTLELGDSALYLCASSLADSLYEQYFGPGTRLTVT.

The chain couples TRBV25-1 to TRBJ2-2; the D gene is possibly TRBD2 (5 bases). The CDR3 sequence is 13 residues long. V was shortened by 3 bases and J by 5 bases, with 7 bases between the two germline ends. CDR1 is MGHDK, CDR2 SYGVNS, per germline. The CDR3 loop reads CASSERVTGELFF. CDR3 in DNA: TGTGCCAGCAGTGAGAGGGTTACCGGGGAGCTGTTTTTT.

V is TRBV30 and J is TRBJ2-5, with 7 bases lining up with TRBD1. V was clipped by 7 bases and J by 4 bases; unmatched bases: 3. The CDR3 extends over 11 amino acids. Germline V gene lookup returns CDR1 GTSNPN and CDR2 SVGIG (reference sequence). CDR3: CAYRGGETQYF. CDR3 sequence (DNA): TGTGCCTACAGGGGTGGAGAGACCCAGTACTTC.

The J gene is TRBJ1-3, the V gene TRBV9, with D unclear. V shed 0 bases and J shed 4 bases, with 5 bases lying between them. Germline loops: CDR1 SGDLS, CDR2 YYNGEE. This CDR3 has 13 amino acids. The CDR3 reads CASSVAMGNTIYF. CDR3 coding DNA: TGTGCCAGCAGCGTAGCAATGGGAAACACCATATATTTT.

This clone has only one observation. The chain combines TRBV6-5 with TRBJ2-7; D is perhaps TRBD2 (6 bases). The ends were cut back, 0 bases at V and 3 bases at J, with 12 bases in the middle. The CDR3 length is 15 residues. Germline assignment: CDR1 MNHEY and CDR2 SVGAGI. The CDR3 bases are TGTGCCAGCAGTTACTCGGTTCTGGGAGGCTACGAGCAGTACTTC. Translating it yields CASSYSVLGGYEQYF.

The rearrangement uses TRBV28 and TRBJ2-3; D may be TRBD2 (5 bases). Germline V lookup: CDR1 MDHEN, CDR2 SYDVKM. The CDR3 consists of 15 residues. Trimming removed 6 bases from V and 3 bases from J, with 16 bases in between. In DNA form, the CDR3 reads TGTGCCAGCAGCCGCGAGGGCGGTAGGACAGATACGCAGTATTTT. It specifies CASSREGGRTDTQYF.

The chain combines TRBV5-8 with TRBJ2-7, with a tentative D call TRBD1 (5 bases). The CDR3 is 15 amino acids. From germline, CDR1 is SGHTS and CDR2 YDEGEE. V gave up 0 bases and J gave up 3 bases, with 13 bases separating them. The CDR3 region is CASSLGVGANYEQYF. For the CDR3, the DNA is TGTGCCAGCAGCTTGGGTGTAGGGGCAAACTACGAGCAGTACTTC.

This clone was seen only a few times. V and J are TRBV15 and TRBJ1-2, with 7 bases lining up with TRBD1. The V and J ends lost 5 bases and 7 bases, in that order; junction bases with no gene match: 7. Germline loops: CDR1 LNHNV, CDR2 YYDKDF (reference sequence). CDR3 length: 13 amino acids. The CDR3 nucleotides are TGTGCCACCAGCCTGACAGGGTCCTTTGGCTACACCTTC. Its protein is CATSLTGSFGYTF. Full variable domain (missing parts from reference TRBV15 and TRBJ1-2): DAMVIQNPRYQVTQFGKPVTLSCSQTLNHNVMYWYQQKSSQAPKLLFHYYDKDFNNEADTPDNFQSRRPNTSFCFLDIRSPGLGDTAMYLCATSLTGSFGYTFGSGTRLTVV.

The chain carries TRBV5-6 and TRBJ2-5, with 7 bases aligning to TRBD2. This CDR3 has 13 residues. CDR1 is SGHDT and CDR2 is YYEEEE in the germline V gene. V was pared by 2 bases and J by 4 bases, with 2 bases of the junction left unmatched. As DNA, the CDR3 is TGTGCCAGCAGCTTCGGGGGGAGAGAGACCCAGTACTTC. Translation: CASSFGGRETQYF.

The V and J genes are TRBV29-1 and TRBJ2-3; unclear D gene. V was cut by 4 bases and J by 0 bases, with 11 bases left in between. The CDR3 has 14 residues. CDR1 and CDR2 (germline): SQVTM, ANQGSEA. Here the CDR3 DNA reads TGCAGCGTTGTTCCCACTCCTAGCACAGATACGCAGTATTTT. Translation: CSVVPTPSTDTQYF.

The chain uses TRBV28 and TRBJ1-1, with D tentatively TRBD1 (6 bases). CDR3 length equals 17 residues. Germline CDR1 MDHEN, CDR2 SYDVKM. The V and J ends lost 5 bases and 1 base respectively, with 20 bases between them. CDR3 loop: CASSQISQGPGNTEAFF. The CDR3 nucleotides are TGTGCCAGCAGTCAAATTTCACAGGGCCCGGGGAACACTGAAGCTTTCTTT. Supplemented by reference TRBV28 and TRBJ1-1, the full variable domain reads DVKVTQSSRYLVKRTGEKVFLECVQDMDHENMFWYRQDPGLGLRLIYFSYDVKMKEKGDIPEGYSVSREKKERFSLILESASTNQTSMYLCASSQISQGPGNTEAFFGQGTRLTVV.

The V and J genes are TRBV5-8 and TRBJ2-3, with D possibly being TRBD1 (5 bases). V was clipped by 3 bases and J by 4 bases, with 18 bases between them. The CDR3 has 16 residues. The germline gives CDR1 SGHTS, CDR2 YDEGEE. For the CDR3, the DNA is TGTGCCAGCAGCTCCCGGACATCCAGCATCTCAGATACGCAGTATTTT. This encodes CASSSRTSSISDTQYF.

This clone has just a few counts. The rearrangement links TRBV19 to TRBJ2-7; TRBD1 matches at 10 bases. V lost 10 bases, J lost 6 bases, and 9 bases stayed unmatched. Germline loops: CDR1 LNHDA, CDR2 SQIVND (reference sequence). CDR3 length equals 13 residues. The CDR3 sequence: CATTGQGLGEQYF. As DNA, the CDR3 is TGTGCCACCACGGGACAGGGGTTGGGCGAGCAGTACTTC.

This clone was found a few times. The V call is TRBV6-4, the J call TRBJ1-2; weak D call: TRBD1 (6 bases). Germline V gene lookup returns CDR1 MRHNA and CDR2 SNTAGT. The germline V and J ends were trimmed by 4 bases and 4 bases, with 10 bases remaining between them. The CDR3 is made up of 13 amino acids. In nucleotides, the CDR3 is TGTGCCAGCAGTGGACAGGAAACCTATGGCTACACCTTC. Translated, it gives CASSGQETYGYTF.

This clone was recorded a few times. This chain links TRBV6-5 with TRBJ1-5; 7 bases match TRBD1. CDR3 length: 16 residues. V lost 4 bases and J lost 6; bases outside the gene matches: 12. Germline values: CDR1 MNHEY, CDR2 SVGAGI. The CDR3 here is CASSSTTGRGGQPQHF. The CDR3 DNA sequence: TGTGCCAGCAGTTCAACGACAGGGCGAGGGGGTCAGCCCCAGCATTTT.

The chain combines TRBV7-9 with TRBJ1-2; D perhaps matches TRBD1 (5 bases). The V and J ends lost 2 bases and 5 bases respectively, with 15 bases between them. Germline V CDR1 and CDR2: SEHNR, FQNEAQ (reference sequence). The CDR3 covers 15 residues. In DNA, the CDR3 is TGTGCCAGCAGCTTACAAACAGGTCCCGGGTATGGCTACACCTTC. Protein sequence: CASSLQTGPGYGYTF.

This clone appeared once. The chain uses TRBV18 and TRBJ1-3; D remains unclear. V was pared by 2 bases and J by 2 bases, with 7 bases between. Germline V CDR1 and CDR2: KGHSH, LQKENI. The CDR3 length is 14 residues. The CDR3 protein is CASSPGQAGNTIYF. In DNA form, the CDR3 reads TGTGCCAGCTCACCAGGGCAGGCTGGAAACACCATATATTTT.

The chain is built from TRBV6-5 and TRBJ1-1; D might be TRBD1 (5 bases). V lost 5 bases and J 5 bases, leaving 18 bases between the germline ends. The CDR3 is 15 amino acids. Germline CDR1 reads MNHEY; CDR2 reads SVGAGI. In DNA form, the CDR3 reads TGTGCCAGCAGTACTGGCGGGACCCTCGGGACTGAAGCTTTCTTT. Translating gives CASSTGGTLGTEAFF.

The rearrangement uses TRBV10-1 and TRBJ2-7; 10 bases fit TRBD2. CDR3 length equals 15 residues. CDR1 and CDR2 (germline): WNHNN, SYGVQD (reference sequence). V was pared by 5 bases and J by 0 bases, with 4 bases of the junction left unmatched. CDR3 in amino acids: CASSLAGAPSYEQYF. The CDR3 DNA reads TGCGCCAGCAGTCTAGCGGGGGCCCCCTCCTACGAGCAGTACTTC.